Listed below are T cell receptor beta chains from one sample, sequenced in a study of T cells in Graves' hyperthyroidism and ophthalmopathy. TCRdb itself ran the multiplex PCR reads through MiXCR, one entry per CDR3 protein. The sample has about 290,000 distinct CDR3 sequences; about 15% are singletons. The sequencing input was blood. The source is a woman in her forties or fifties with Graves' hyperthyroidism that later progressed to Graves' ophthalmopathy. CDR3s include the opening cysteine and the closing phenylalanine or tryptophan. The D gene is left open where the match is weak. Clone size is stated in some rows and not others, as once, few, many or a class when expanded.

abundance: many; d_gene: -; v_gene: TRBV20-1; j_gene: TRBJ1-5; CDR3aa: CSARDGYSNQPQHF; CDR3nt: TGCAGTGCTAGAGACGGGTATAGCAATCAGCCCCAGCATTTT
abundance: many; d_gene: -; v_gene: TRBV9; j_gene: TRBJ2-3; CDR3aa: CASSAAPTSTDTQYF; CDR3nt: TGTGCCAGCAGCGCCGCCCCGACTAGCACAGATACGCAGTATTTT
abundance: many; d_gene: -; v_gene: TRBV5-1; j_gene: TRBJ1-6; CDR3aa: CASSSIPGDSPLHF; CDR3nt: TGCGCCAGCAGCTCGATCCCTGGGGATTCACCCCTCCACTTT
abundance: few; d_gene: -; v_gene: TRBV19; j_gene: TRBJ1-1; CDR3aa: CASQIRGMNTEAFF; CDR3nt: TGTGCCAGTCAAATTAGGGGGATGAACACTGAAGCTTTCTTT
abundance: -; d_gene: -; v_gene: TRBV30; j_gene: TRBJ1-5; CDR3aa: CAWSPDPWNYSNQPQHF; CDR3nt: TGTGCCTGGAGTCCCGACCCCTGGAATTATAGCAATCAGCCCCAGCATTTT
abundance: many; d_gene: TRBD2; v_gene: TRBV28; j_gene: TRBJ2-7; CDR3aa: CASSLTSGYNEQYF; CDR3nt: TGTGCCAGCAGTCTTACTAGCGGGTACAACGAGCAGTACTTC
abundance: many; d_gene: TRBD1; v_gene: TRBV6-2/TRBV6-3; j_gene: TRBJ1-5; CDR3aa: CASSYGQEYQPQHF; CDR3nt: TGTGCCAGCAGTTACGGACAGGAGTATCAGCCCCAGCATTTT
abundance: -; d_gene: -; v_gene: TRBV3-1; j_gene: TRBJ2-1; CDR3aa: CASSQEVGGQFF; CDR3nt: TGTGCCAGCAGCCAAGAGGTGGGAGGGCAGTTCTTC
abundance: many; d_gene: TRBD1; v_gene: TRBV5-1; j_gene: TRBJ1-1; CDR3aa: CASSRTGEDTEAFF; CDR3nt: TGCGCCAGCAGCCGGACAGGAGAGGACACTGAAGCTTTCTTT
abundance: many; d_gene: -; v_gene: TRBV30; j_gene: TRBJ1-3; CDR3aa: CAWSRLDRYSGNTIYF; CDR3nt: TGTGCCTGGAGTCGACTCGACAGGTACTCTGGAAACACCATATATTTT
abundance: -; d_gene: -; v_gene: TRBV19; j_gene: TRBJ2-1; CDR3aa: CASKGLSSYNEQFF; CDR3nt: TGTGCCAGTAAGGGCCTGAGCTCCTACAATGAGCAGTTCTTC
abundance: many; d_gene: -; v_gene: TRBV29-1; j_gene: TRBJ2-2; CDR3aa: CSVKRDTGELFF; CDR3nt: TGCAGCGTGAAGAGGGACACCGGGGAGCTGTTTTTT
abundance: many; d_gene: TRBD1; v_gene: TRBV18; j_gene: TRBJ2-1; CDR3aa: CASSRQGDSYNEQFF; CDR3nt: TGTGCCAGCTCCCGGCAGGGGGACTCCTACAATGAGCAGTTCTTC
abundance: few; d_gene: TRBD2; v_gene: TRBV6-1; j_gene: TRBJ2-2; CDR3aa: CAGLVSVSKAGELFF; CDR3nt: TGTGCGGGACTAGTCAGCGTTAGTAAGGCCGGGGAGCTGTTTTTT
abundance: -; d_gene: -; v_gene: TRBV12-3/TRBV12-4; j_gene: TRBJ2-7; CDR3aa: CASSFKRGTADYEQYF; CDR3nt: TGTGCCAGCAGTTTTAAACGGGGGACTGCCGACTACGAGCAGTACTTC
abundance: -; d_gene: -; v_gene: TRBV29-1; j_gene: TRBJ2-1; CDR3aa: CSVVSYNEQFF; CDR3nt: TGCAGCGTTGTATCCTACAATGAGCAGTTCTTC
abundance: many; d_gene: -; v_gene: TRBV15; j_gene: TRBJ2-5; CDR3aa: CATSRGATQETQYF; CDR3nt: TGTGCCACCAGCAGAGGAGCAACTCAAGAGACCCAGTACTTC
abundance: many; d_gene: TRBD1; v_gene: TRBV20-1; j_gene: TRBJ2-3; CDR3aa: CSAQGGRSDTQYF; CDR3nt: TGCAGTGCCCAAGGGGGCCGGTCAGATACGCAGTATTTT
abundance: many; d_gene: -; v_gene: TRBV3-1; j_gene: TRBJ1-1; CDR3aa: CASSQAGITEAFF; CDR3nt: TGTGCCAGCAGCCAAGCGGGGATCACTGAAGCTTTCTTT
abundance: many; d_gene: TRBD2; v_gene: TRBV11-1; j_gene: TRBJ2-1; CDR3aa: CASSSAKAGKDYNEQFF; CDR3nt: TGTGCCAGCAGCTCAGCTAAAGCGGGGAAAGACTACAATGAGCAGTTCTTC
abundance: -; d_gene: -; v_gene: TRBV4-3; j_gene: TRBJ1-4; CDR3aa: CASSQDMRGYDEKLFF; CDR3nt: TGCGCCAGCAGCCAAGATATGCGGGGTTATGACGAAAAACTGTTTTTT
abundance: few; d_gene: -; v_gene: TRBV5-1; j_gene: TRBJ1-4; CDR3aa: CASTTGFGRTNEKLFF; CDR3nt: TGCGCCAGCACGACCGGCTTCGGGAGAACTAATGAAAAACTGTTTTTT
abundance: many; d_gene: -; v_gene: TRBV9; j_gene: TRBJ1-1; CDR3aa: CASSVAGSLNTEAFF; CDR3nt: TGTGCCAGCAGCGTAGCTGGGAGTTTGAACACTGAAGCTTTCTTT
abundance: -; d_gene: -; v_gene: TRBV12-5; j_gene: TRBJ2-2; CDR3aa: CASGLVTGRDTGELFF; CDR3nt: TGTGCTAGTGGTTTGGTAACCGGGAGAGACACCGGGGAGCTGTTTTTT
abundance: many; d_gene: -; v_gene: TRBV5-1; j_gene: TRBJ1-2; CDR3aa: CASSFSGENGYTF; CDR3nt: TGCGCCAGCAGCTTTTCAGGGGAGAATGGCTACACCTTC
abundance: many; d_gene: -; v_gene: TRBV10-3; j_gene: TRBJ2-3; CDR3aa: CAISAQSTDTQYF; CDR3nt: TGTGCCATCAGTGCTCAATCCACAGATACGCAGTATTTT
abundance: many; d_gene: TRBD2; v_gene: TRBV7-2; j_gene: TRBJ2-3; CDR3aa: CASSSGLAGSADTQYF; CDR3nt: TGTGCCAGCAGCTCCGGACTAGCGGGATCCGCAGATACGCAGTATTTT
abundance: many; d_gene: -; v_gene: TRBV9; j_gene: TRBJ2-2; CDR3aa: CASSVSGRPTGGELFF; CDR3nt: TGTGCCAGCAGCGTATCAGGGAGGCCGACGGGCGGGGAGCTGTTTTTT
abundance: many; d_gene: -; v_gene: TRBV2; j_gene: TRBJ2-7; CDR3aa: CASSSYQLGQYF; CDR3nt: TGTGCCAGCAGCAGTTACCAGTTGGGGCAGTACTTC
abundance: -; d_gene: -; v_gene: TRBV20-1; j_gene: TRBJ2-7; CDR3aa: CSARSLVAEGQSPEQYF; CDR3nt: TGCAGTGCTAGATCCCTTGTTGCGGAGGGCCAAAGTCCCGAGCAGTACTTC
abundance: many; d_gene: -; v_gene: TRBV19; j_gene: TRBJ1-1; CDR3aa: CASSSRTENTEAFF; CDR3nt: TGTGCCAGTAGTAGCCGGACAGAGAACACTGAAGCTTTCTTT
abundance: many; d_gene: TRBD2; v_gene: TRBV19; j_gene: TRBJ2-1; CDR3aa: CASSILAGGDEQFF; CDR3nt: TGTGCCAGTAGTATACTAGCGGGAGGAGACGAGCAGTTCTTC
abundance: few; d_gene: -; v_gene: TRBV9; j_gene: TRBJ1-1; CDR3aa: CASSVSANTEAFF; CDR3nt: TGTGCCAGCAGCGTATCAGCGAACACTGAAGCTTTCTTT
abundance: many; d_gene: TRBD2; v_gene: TRBV7-9; j_gene: TRBJ2-5; CDR3aa: CASSLGKLGTSVQETQYF; CDR3nt: TGTGCCAGCAGCTTAGGGAAGCTAGGGACTAGCGTACAAGAGACCCAGTACTTC
abundance: many; d_gene: -; v_gene: TRBV28; j_gene: TRBJ2-5; CDR3aa: CASSFTVQETQYF; CDR3nt: TGTGCCAGCAGTTTTACAGTCCAAGAGACCCAGTACTTC
abundance: many; d_gene: -; v_gene: TRBV7-3; j_gene: TRBJ2-1; CDR3aa: CASSSPDRYNEQFF; CDR3nt: TGTGCCAGCAGCTCCCCGGACAGATACAATGAGCAGTTCTTC
abundance: many; d_gene: -; v_gene: TRBV7-6; j_gene: TRBJ2-4; CDR3aa: CASSSYKNIQYF; CDR3nt: TGTGCCAGCAGCTCGTACAAAAACATTCAGTACTTC
abundance: many; d_gene: -; v_gene: TRBV29-1; j_gene: TRBJ2-7; CDR3aa: CSAFLDYEQYF; CDR3nt: TGCAGCGCTTTTCTAGACTACGAGCAGTACTTC
abundance: many; d_gene: -; v_gene: TRBV5-1; j_gene: TRBJ2-7; CDR3aa: CASSLAGREQYF; CDR3nt: TGCGCCAGCAGCTTGGCGGGACGGGAGCAGTACTTC
abundance: many; d_gene: TRBD2; v_gene: TRBV20-1; j_gene: TRBJ2-1; CDR3aa: CSARGRGTYNEQFF; CDR3nt: TGCAGTGCTCGGGGGAGGGGAACCTACAATGAGCAGTTCTTC
abundance: -; d_gene: TRBD2; v_gene: TRBV5-6; j_gene: TRBJ2-3; CDR3aa: CASSPLGLAGGDTQYF; CDR3nt: TGTGCCAGCAGCCCGCTGGGACTAGCGGGAGGTGATACGCAGTATTTT
abundance: few; d_gene: -; v_gene: TRBV6-1; j_gene: TRBJ2-2; CDR3aa: CASSLRGVTGELFF; CDR3nt: TGTGCCAGCAGTCTTCGTGGGGTTACCGGGGAGCTGTTTTTT
abundance: -; d_gene: -; v_gene: TRBV10-1; j_gene: TRBJ2-4; CDR3aa: CASSESVGARDIQYF; CDR3nt: TGCGCCAGCAGTGAGTCGGTAGGGGCCCGGGACATTCAGTACTTC
abundance: many; d_gene: TRBD2; v_gene: TRBV12-3/TRBV12-4; j_gene: TRBJ2-1; CDR3aa: CASSNQGLAGGYNEQFF; CDR3nt: TGTGCCAGCAGTAACCAGGGACTAGCGGGAGGGTACAATGAGCAGTTCTTC
abundance: many; d_gene: -; v_gene: TRBV9; j_gene: TRBJ1-1; CDR3aa: CASSVEDSQNTEAFF; CDR3nt: TGTGCCAGCAGCGTAGAAGACAGCCAGAACACTGAAGCTTTCTTT
abundance: many; d_gene: -; v_gene: TRBV18; j_gene: TRBJ2-5; CDR3aa: CASSPRGEETQYF; CDR3nt: TGTGCCAGCTCACCACGGGGGGAAGAGACCCAGTACTTC
abundance: few; d_gene: -; v_gene: TRBV9; j_gene: TRBJ1-5; CDR3aa: CASSVAGGEGQPQHF; CDR3nt: TGTGCCAGCAGCGTAGCGGGGGGCGAGGGTCAGCCCCAGCATTTT
abundance: -; d_gene: TRBD2; v_gene: TRBV9; j_gene: TRBJ2-2; CDR3aa: CASSPPSGLAGGNTGELFF; CDR3nt: TGTGCCAGCAGCCCCCCTTCGGGACTAGCGGGAGGGAACACCGGGGAGCTGTTTTTT
abundance: many; d_gene: TRBD2; v_gene: TRBV20-1; j_gene: TRBJ2-3; CDR3aa: CSVMTSGRATDTQYF; CDR3nt: TGCAGTGTTATGACTAGCGGGAGGGCCACAGATACGCAGTATTTT
abundance: few; d_gene: TRBD1; v_gene: TRBV5-1; j_gene: TRBJ1-5; CDR3aa: CASSLSGQGNQPQHF; CDR3nt: TGCGCCAGCAGCTTGTCGGGACAGGGTAATCAGCCCCAGCATTTT
abundance: few; d_gene: -; v_gene: TRBV7-9; j_gene: TRBJ1-1; CDR3aa: CASSLWENTEAFF; CDR3nt: TGTGCCAGCAGCTTATGGGAGAACACTGAAGCTTTCTTT
abundance: -; d_gene: -; v_gene: TRBV20-1; j_gene: TRBJ2-1; CDR3aa: CSARDGDKGRNEQFF; CDR3nt: TGCAGTGCTAGAGATGGGGACAAGGGTAGGAATGAGCAGTTCTTC
abundance: many; d_gene: -; v_gene: TRBV3-1; j_gene: TRBJ1-6; CDR3aa: CASSSGVLSPLHF; CDR3nt: TGTGCCAGCAGCTCAGGGGTCCTATCACCCCTCCACTTT
abundance: many; d_gene: TRBD2; v_gene: TRBV18; j_gene: TRBJ2-3; CDR3aa: CASSPRTSGSGTDTQYF; CDR3nt: TGTGCCAGCTCACCTCGGACTAGCGGGAGTGGCACAGATACGCAGTATTTT
abundance: few; d_gene: TRBD2; v_gene: TRBV7-3; j_gene: TRBJ2-7; CDR3aa: CASSPGGGISYEQYF; CDR3nt: TGTGCCAGCAGCCCTGGGGGGGGGATTTCTTACGAGCAGTACTTC
abundance: many; d_gene: -; v_gene: TRBV5-1; j_gene: TRBJ2-1; CDR3aa: CASSRTRDEQFF; CDR3nt: TGCGCCAGCAGCCGGACCCGTGATGAGCAGTTCTTC
abundance: -; d_gene: -; v_gene: TRBV7-6; j_gene: TRBJ2-1; CDR3aa: CASSGDRRSYMTNEQFF; CDR3nt: TGTGCCAGCAGCGGCGACAGGAGGAGCTATATGACCAATGAGCAGTTCTTC
abundance: many; d_gene: TRBD2; v_gene: TRBV2; j_gene: TRBJ2-3; CDR3aa: CASKRGESTDTQYF; CDR3nt: TGTGCCAGCAAGCGGGGGGAGAGCACAGATACGCAGTATTTT
abundance: few; d_gene: TRBD2; v_gene: TRBV9; j_gene: TRBJ2-1; CDR3aa: CASSASGSKDNEQFF; CDR3nt: TGTGCCAGCAGCGCCAGCGGGAGTAAAGACAATGAGCAGTTCTTC
abundance: many; d_gene: -; v_gene: TRBV28; j_gene: TRBJ2-5; CDR3aa: CATNSVRETQYF; CDR3nt: TGTGCCACTAATAGCGTTCGGGAGACCCAGTACTTC